The 8 T cell receptor beta chains presented below share a single source sample, sequenced in a study of early T cells in non-severe SARS-CoV-2 infection. TCRdb passed the 5' RACE reads through MiXCR, listing each CDR3 protein once. Of some 77,000 distinct CDR3 sequences in the sample, around 12% were seen once. The material was whole blood, obtained at baseline. The source of these receptors is an adult who was a healthcare worker with PCR-confirmed SARS-CoV-2 infection or an uninfected control (not recorded which). The donor label of this sample is uncertain.

This clonotype was counted only a few times. The chain uses TRBV19 and TRBJ2-7, with D possibly being TRBD1 (6 bases). The germline V gene encodes CDR1 LNHDA and CDR2 SQIVND (reference sequence). The V and J ends lost 7 bases and 2 bases respectively, with 18 bases between them. The CDR3 consists of 15 residues. As DNA, the CDR3 is TGTGCCAGTACCCACGCCGGGACAAACACCTACGAGCAGTACTTC. Protein sequence: CASTHAGTNTYEQYF.

This clonotype was observed at least ten times. The chain combines TRBV6-5 with TRBJ1-2; 11 bases align to TRBD1. Trimming at V came to 0 bases and at J to 4 bases, leaving 4 bases not matched to a gene. Germline-derived CDR1 and CDR2 are MNHEY and SVGAGI. CDR3 length equals 16 residues. The CDR3 coding sequence is TGTGCCAGCAGTTACTCCCGGACAGGGGGCGGCTATGGCTACACCTTC. Protein: CASSYSRTGGGYGYTF.

This clonotype was counted between two and nine times. The CDR3: CASSEAQGRPSGYTF. The CDR3 nucleotides are TGTGCCAGCAGTGAAGCGCAAGGGCGCCCCAGTGGCTACACCTTC. This sequence joins TRBV2 and TRBJ1-2; D remains ambiguous. Germline V gene data show CDR1 as SNHLY and CDR2 as FYNNEI. V lost 0 bases to trimming and J lost 7 bases, with 15 bases between them. The CDR3 consists of 15 residues.

This clonotype showed up many times. The gene calls are TRBV12-3 or TRBV12-4 and TRBJ2-7; no clear D gene. CDR3 length: 12 amino acids. V lost 4 bases and J 4 bases, leaving 8 bases between the germline ends. CDR3 amino acids: CASSSGPYEQYF. In DNA, the CDR3 is TGTGCCAGCAGTTCGGGCCCGTACGAGCAGTACTTC.

Many counts were recorded for this clonotype. The chain is built from TRBV11-2 and TRBJ2-7, with 9 bases lining up with TRBD1. With V trimmed by 3 bases and J by 3 bases, 3 bases remained unmatched. CDR1 and CDR2 from the germline V gene are SGHAT and FQNNGV. CDR3 length equals 14 residues. CDR3 protein: CASSFGTGRYEQYF. CDR3 sequence (DNA): TGTGCCAGCAGCTTCGGGACAGGGCGCTACGAGCAGTACTTC.

This clonotype was seen a few times. V and J are TRBV18 and TRBJ1-5, with 9 bases that match TRBD1. The germline V gene has CDR1 KGHSH and CDR2 LQKENI. V lost 6 bases to trimming and J lost 6 bases; unmatched junction nucleotides: 15. The CDR3 consists of 17 residues. Here the CDR3 DNA reads TGTGCCAGCTCCCTATCCCCGGGACAGGGAAACAGTCAGCCCCAGCATTTT. Protein product: CASSLSPGQGNSQPQHF.

V gene TRBV4-1 combines with J gene TRBJ1-3; D not certain. The ends were cut back, 0 bases at V and 0 bases at J, with 27 bases in the middle. The CDR3 spans 22 residues. Looked up from germline, CDR1 is MGHRA and CDR2 is YSYEKL. The CDR3 coding sequence is TGCGCCAGCAGCCAAGAGACGGACCGAACACCTTTCCGAACGTTCTCTGGAAACACCATATATTTT. Residues: CASSQETDRTPFRTFSGNTIYF.

This clonotype was recorded at least ten times. The chain recombines TRBV30 with TRBJ1-2; D call uncertain. The CDR3 contains 13 residues. Trimming took off 0 bases at V and 2 bases at J, with 7 bases between the two ends. Germline values: CDR1 GTSNPN, CDR2 SVGIG (reference sequence). Written as DNA, the CDR3 is TGTGCCTGGAGTGTTACACAAAACTATGGCTACACCTTC. Translated, it gives CAWSVTQNYGYTF. Drawing the rest from reference TRBV30 and TRBJ1-2, the complete variable domain is SQTIHQWPATLVQPVGSPLSLECTVEGTSNPNLYWYRQAAGRGLQLLFYSVGIGQISSEVPQNLSASRPQDRQFILSSKKLLLSDSGFYLCAWSVTQNYGYTFGSGTRLTVV.